A selection of T cell receptor beta chains follows, all from one sample in a study of T cell responses to AZD1222 COVID-19 vaccine. Clones were read by immunoSEQ multiplex PCR, and TCRdb kept only the in-frame ones, dropping some. The sample records 50,000 to 55,000 clones, about four fifths being singletons. The sequences come from peripheral blood, collected on day 0 of AZD1222 vaccination. These receptors were collected from an adult in good health. Both conserved end residues are part of each CDR3. Fields, in order: CDR3 protein, CDR3 DNA, J gene, V gene, clone size, D gene. D genes are given only for firm matches. Not all rows give a size; the values are once, few, many and, for expanded clones, a class.

cdr3_aa: CASSPWTGNEQYF; cdr3_nt: TGTGCCAGCAGCCCTTGGACAGGGAACGAGCAGTACTTC; j_call: TRBJ2-7; v_call: TRBV7-8; clone_size: NA; d_call: TRBD1
cdr3_aa: CASSSGGRTGFNEQFF; cdr3_nt: TGTGCCAGCAGCTCCGGGGGCCGGACAGGGTTCAATGAGCAGTTCTTC; j_call: TRBJ2-1; v_call: TRBV11-3; clone_size: NA; d_call: TRBD1
cdr3_aa: CASSLGLAFEQFF; cdr3_nt: TGTGCCAGCAGCCTGGGACTAGCGTTTGAGCAGTTCTTC; j_call: TRBJ2-1; v_call: TRBV12-3/TRBV12-4; clone_size: NA; d_call: TRBD2
cdr3_aa: CSARDPVEQHF; cdr3_nt: TGCAGTGCCCGGGACCCCGTTGAGCAGCACTTC; j_call: TRBJ2-7; v_call: TRBV20-1; clone_size: NA; d_call: NA
cdr3_aa: CASSPGTQNTEAFF; cdr3_nt: TGTGCCAGCAGCCCCGGGACACAGAACACTGAAGCTTTCTTT; j_call: TRBJ1-1; v_call: TRBV7-2; clone_size: NA; d_call: NA
cdr3_aa: CATSPTGDYEQYF; cdr3_nt: TGTGCCACCTCCCCGACAGGGGACTACGAGCAGTACTTC; j_call: TRBJ2-7; v_call: TRBV6-4; clone_size: NA; d_call: TRBD1
cdr3_aa: CASSRDTHTEAFF; cdr3_nt: TGTGCCAGCAGCAGGGACACCCACACTGAAGCTTTCTTT; j_call: TRBJ1-1; v_call: TRBV5-4; clone_size: NA; d_call: NA
cdr3_aa: CASSLGGVDYGYTF; cdr3_nt: TGTGCCAGCAGCTTAGGAGGGGTCGACTATGGCTACACCTTC; j_call: TRBJ1-2; v_call: TRBV7-9; clone_size: NA; d_call: NA
cdr3_aa: CASSPIAGVETQYF; cdr3_nt: TGTGCCAGCAGTCCAATAGCGGGCGTGGAGACCCAGTACTTC; j_call: TRBJ2-5; v_call: TRBV28; clone_size: NA; d_call: TRBD2
cdr3_aa: CASSLQGAYSEQYF; cdr3_nt: TGCGCCAGCAGCTTACAGGGGGCATATTCCGAGCAGTACTTC; j_call: TRBJ2-7; v_call: TRBV5-1; clone_size: NA; d_call: TRBD1
cdr3_aa: CASSLPGTVETQYF; cdr3_nt: TGTGCCAGCAGCCTACCTGGGACCGTGGAGACCCAGTACTTC; j_call: TRBJ2-5; v_call: TRBV7-9; clone_size: NA; d_call: NA
cdr3_aa: CASSELTGQETQYF; cdr3_nt: TGTGCCAGCAGCGAATTGACAGGACAAGAGACCCAGTACTTC; j_call: TRBJ2-5; v_call: TRBV11-1; clone_size: NA; d_call: NA
cdr3_aa: CASSEETGGPYNEQFF; cdr3_nt: TGTGCCAGCAGTGAGGAAACTGGCGGTCCCTACAATGAGCAGTTCTTC; j_call: TRBJ2-1; v_call: TRBV2; clone_size: NA; d_call: NA
cdr3_aa: CASSSGETEKLFF; cdr3_nt: TGTGCCAGCAGCTCCGGGGAAACCGAGAAACTGTTTTTT; j_call: TRBJ1-4; v_call: TRBV7-9; clone_size: NA; d_call: NA
cdr3_aa: CASSVDRLNTIYF; cdr3_nt: TGTGCCAGCAGCGTAGACCGCCTGAACACCATATATTTT; j_call: TRBJ1-3; v_call: TRBV9; clone_size: NA; d_call: NA
cdr3_aa: CSVEDGDYSGNTIYF; cdr3_nt: TGCAGCGTTGAAGACGGTGATTACTCTGGAAACACCATATATTTT; j_call: TRBJ1-3; v_call: TRBV29-1; clone_size: NA; d_call: NA
cdr3_aa: CASSFRSSGNTIYF; cdr3_nt: TGTGCCAGCAGCTTTCGTTCCTCTGGAAACACCATATATTTT; j_call: TRBJ1-3; v_call: TRBV13; clone_size: NA; d_call: NA
cdr3_aa: CASSLGMDREQYF; cdr3_nt: TGTGCCAGCAGCCTCGGAATGGATCGTGAGCAGTACTTC; j_call: TRBJ2-7; v_call: TRBV11-3; clone_size: NA; d_call: NA
cdr3_aa: CATSKSGSGEQYF; cdr3_nt: TGTGCCACCAGCAAGTCAGGGTCGGGCGAGCAGTACTTC; j_call: TRBJ2-7; v_call: TRBV15; clone_size: NA; d_call: NA
cdr3_aa: CASSMSRGLAGGLRNEQFF; cdr3_nt: TGTGCCAGTAGTATGTCCAGGGGACTAGCGGGAGGGCTTCGCAATGAGCAGTTCTTC; j_call: TRBJ2-1; v_call: TRBV19; clone_size: NA; d_call: TRBD2
cdr3_aa: CASSPEGGTSGDGGEQFF; cdr3_nt: TGTGCCAGCAGCCCCGAAGGGGGGACTAGTGGGGACGGTGGTGAGCAGTTCTTC; j_call: TRBJ2-1; v_call: TRBV11-3; clone_size: once; d_call: TRBD2
cdr3_aa: CASSPDRVNTGELFF; cdr3_nt: TGTGCCAGCAGCCCGGACAGGGTAAACACCGGGGAGCTGTTTTTT; j_call: TRBJ2-2; v_call: TRBV3-1/TRBV3-2; clone_size: NA; d_call: TRBD1
cdr3_aa: CASSYSSQGFEQYF; cdr3_nt: TGTGCCAGCAGTTACTCGTCACAGGGGTTCGAGCAGTACTTC; j_call: TRBJ2-7; v_call: TRBV6-5; clone_size: once; d_call: TRBD1
cdr3_aa: CASSLGQGATGELFF; cdr3_nt: TGTGCCAGCAGCCTAGGACAGGGGGCGACCGGGGAGCTGTTTTTT; j_call: TRBJ2-2; v_call: TRBV6-4; clone_size: NA; d_call: TRBD1
cdr3_aa: CASSLNWGTNEKLFF; cdr3_nt: TGTGCCAGCAGTTTGAATTGGGGCACGAATGAAAAACTGTTTTTT; j_call: TRBJ1-4; v_call: TRBV28; clone_size: NA; d_call: NA
cdr3_aa: CASSQSLGGGIGGYTF; cdr3_nt: TGCGCCAGCAGTCAATCGCTGGGGGGGGGAATCGGTGGCTACACCTTC; j_call: TRBJ1-2; v_call: TRBV23-1; clone_size: NA; d_call: NA
cdr3_aa: CAIKEGQDTDTQYF; cdr3_nt: TGTGCCATCAAAGAAGGACAGGACACAGATACGCAGTATTTT; j_call: TRBJ2-3; v_call: TRBV10-3; clone_size: NA; d_call: TRBD1
cdr3_aa: CASSLRARGKNQPQHF; cdr3_nt: TGTGCCAGCAGTCTCCGGGCCAGAGGAAAAAATCAGCCCCAGCATTTT; j_call: TRBJ1-5; v_call: TRBV28; clone_size: NA; d_call: NA
cdr3_aa: CASSFSHGDSSPDTQYF; cdr3_nt: TGTGCCAGCAGCTTCTCTCACGGTGACAGCTCCCCCGATACGCAGTATTTT; j_call: TRBJ2-3; v_call: TRBV7-2; clone_size: NA; d_call: NA
cdr3_aa: CASSLAGVGNEQFF; cdr3_nt: TGTGCCAGCAGCTTAGCGGGAGTGGGTAATGAGCAGTTCTTC; j_call: TRBJ2-1; v_call: TRBV7-3; clone_size: NA; d_call: TRBD2
cdr3_aa: CASSRHPGSGNSPLHF; cdr3_nt: TGTGCCAGCAGCCGGCATCCAGGGTCGGGGAATTCACCCCTCCACTTT; j_call: TRBJ1-6; v_call: TRBV3-1/TRBV3-2; clone_size: NA; d_call: NA
cdr3_aa: CSVVGRRETQYF; cdr3_nt: TGCAGCGTTGTAGGGCGGCGGGAGACCCAGTACTTC; j_call: TRBJ2-5; v_call: TRBV29-1; clone_size: NA; d_call: NA
cdr3_aa: CASSRPGANTDTQYF; cdr3_nt: TGTGCCAGTAGCCGACCAGGGGCAAACACAGATACGCAGTATTTT; j_call: TRBJ2-3; v_call: TRBV19; clone_size: NA; d_call: NA
cdr3_aa: CASSDVAGNSYEQYF; cdr3_nt: TGTGCCAGCAGTGATGTTGCGGGGAACTCCTACGAGCAGTACTTC; j_call: TRBJ2-7; v_call: TRBV6-2/TRBV6-3; clone_size: NA; d_call: NA
cdr3_aa: CASSLTIRLANNEQFF; cdr3_nt: TGTGCCAGCAGCTTAACGATCCGACTAGCGAATAATGAGCAGTTCTTC; j_call: TRBJ2-1; v_call: TRBV7-3; clone_size: NA; d_call: TRBD2